The rows below give T cell receptor beta chains drawn from one sample of a study of blood T cells in healthy people across ages. TCRdb reprocessed the 5' RACE reads with MiXCR, giving one entry per CDR3 protein. Of roughly 800,000 distinct CDR3 sequences in the sample, more than 45% were seen once. The sequenced sample was blood. These receptors were collected from a man between 25 and 39 years old in good health. The CDR3 runs from the conserved cysteine through the conserved F or W. A D gene is named only where the DNA matches it firmly. Expanded clones get a size class; other rows say once, few or many, or leave the size out.

v_call	clone_size	d_call	j_call	cdr3_aa	cdr3_nt
TRBV7-9	once	NA	TRBJ2-1	CAGSLGYTGNEQFF	TGTGCCGGCAGCTTAGGTTATACAGGCAATGAGCAGTTCTTC
TRBV12-3/TRBV12-4	NA	NA	TRBJ2-1	CASSLEDWGDEQFF	TGTGCCAGCAGTTTGGAGGATTGGGGGGATGAGCAGTTCTTC
TRBV20-1	NA	NA	TRBJ2-1	CSARRVGVNNEQFF	TGCAGTGCCCGGAGGGTGGGGGTAAACAATGAGCAGTTCTTC
TRBV30	NA	NA	TRBJ2-1	CAWQGSGTGEQFF	TGTGCCTGGCAGGGGTCGGGCACGGGTGAGCAGTTCTTC
TRBV6-1	NA	TRBD2	TRBJ2-4	CASRTSLQRQYF	TGTGCCAGCAGGACTAGCCTGCAGCGGCAGTACTTC
TRBV27	once	TRBD2	TRBJ2-5	CASSLTGGIGTQYF	TGTGCCAGCAGTTTAACCGGGGGGATAGGGACCCAGTACTTC
TRBV25-1	few	TRBD2	TRBJ2-3	CASSDPSGRTDTQYF	TGTGCCAGCAGTGACCCTAGCGGGAGGACAGATACGCAGTATTTT
TRBV29-1	NA	NA	TRBJ2-3	CSVVRWLELDTQYF	TGCAGCGTTGTTCGGTGGCTAGAGTTGGATACGCAGTATTTT
TRBV19	NA	NA	TRBJ1-1	CASRRGWRTEAFF	TGTGCCAGTAGGCGAGGGTGGAGAACTGAAGCTTTCTTT
TRBV29-1	NA	NA	TRBJ2-4	CSATSRVPQNIQYF	TGCAGCGCAACTTCTCGGGTTCCCCAAAACATTCAGTACTTC
TRBV28	NA	NA	TRBJ1-2	CASSSSAGYEGYTF	TGTGCCAGCAGTTCGAGCGCAGGCTATGAAGGCTACACCTTC
TRBV10-3	NA	NA	TRBJ2-3	CAITSQGGSGTDTQYF	TGTGCCATCACCTCTCAAGGGGGTAGCGGCACAGATACGCAGTATTTT
TRBV12-3/TRBV12-4	NA	NA	TRBJ2-6	CASSFTGTTFGANVLTF	TGTGCCAGCAGTTTTACCGGGACAACCTTTGGGGCCAACGTCCTGACTTTC
TRBV7-2	NA	NA	TRBJ1-2	CASSLGSADYDYTF	TGTGCCAGCAGCTTAGGATCGGCAGACTATGACTACACCTTC
TRBV20-1	few	NA	TRBJ2-3	CSAPSAGPITDTQYF	TGCAGTGCTCCGTCGGCGGGACCAATCACAGATACGCAGTATTTT
TRBV25-1	NA	NA	TRBJ1-2	CASSEYSSNYGYTF	TGTGCCAGCAGTGAATACAGCAGTAACTATGGCTACACCTTC
TRBV5-1	NA	NA	TRBJ2-7	CASSLESWGYEQYF	TGCGCCAGCAGCTTGGAGTCCTGGGGCTACGAGCAGTACTTC
TRBV7-2	NA	NA	TRBJ2-2	CASSLDSGNTGELFF	TGTGCCAGCAGCCTAGATAGCGGGAACACCGGGGAGCTGTTTTTT
TRBV6-1	NA	TRBD2	TRBJ2-6	CASTSGGLSGANVLTF	TGTGCCAGCACCAGCGGGGGCCTCTCTGGGGCCAACGTCCTGACTTTC
TRBV28	NA	TRBD2	TRBJ2-5	CASSIGTSGGYRGYF	TGTGCCAGCAGTATCGGGACTAGCGGGGGGTACCGGGGGTACTTC
TRBV9	NA	TRBD1	TRBJ1-2	CASSAKTGTGYTF	TGTGCCAGCAGCGCAAAGACAGGGACTGGCTACACCTTC
TRBV18	NA	NA	TRBJ2-3	CASSPPPRDTQYF	TGTGCCAGCTCACCACCTCCTCGTGATACGCAGTATTTT
TRBV3-1	NA	NA	TRBJ1-1	CASSQEREGAGEAFF	TGTGCCAGCAGCCAAGAGCGTGAAGGGGCAGGTGAAGCTTTCTTT
TRBV6-1	NA	NA	TRBJ2-7	CASSYRARAEQYF	TGTGCCAGCAGCTACAGAGCAAGGGCCGAGCAGTACTTC
TRBV20-1	NA	TRBD1	TRBJ1-2	CSANPTGRIYGYTF	TGCAGTGCGAACCCGACAGGGAGGATCTATGGCTACACCTTC
TRBV28	NA	NA	TRBJ2-7	CASSPPGTKYEQYF	TGTGCCAGTTCCCCTCCCGGGACAAAATACGAGCAGTACTTC
TRBV29-1	NA	NA	TRBJ2-3	CSVEGEDTQYF	TGCAGCGTTGAGGGCGAAGATACGCAGTATTTT
TRBV6-2/TRBV6-3	NA	NA	TRBJ1-4	CASSQNFPTYREKLFF	TGTGCCAGCAGTCAAAATTTTCCGACTTACAGAGAAAAACTGTTTTTT
TRBV12-3/TRBV12-4	NA	TRBD1	TRBJ2-3	CASGKGTGGSNTQYF	TGTGCCAGCGGCAAAGGGACAGGGGGATCCAATACGCAGTATTTT
TRBV28	NA	TRBD2	TRBJ2-3	CASSLLRGRQYF	TGTGCCAGCAGTTTACTTCGCGGGAGACAGTATTTT